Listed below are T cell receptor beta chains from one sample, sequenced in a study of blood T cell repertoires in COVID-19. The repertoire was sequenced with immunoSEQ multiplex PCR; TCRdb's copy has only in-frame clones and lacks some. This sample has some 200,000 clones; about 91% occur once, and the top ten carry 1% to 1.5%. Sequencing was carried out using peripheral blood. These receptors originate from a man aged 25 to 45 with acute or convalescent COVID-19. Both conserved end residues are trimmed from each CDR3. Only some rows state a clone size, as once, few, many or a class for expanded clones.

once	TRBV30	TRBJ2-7	AFSRGHYEQY
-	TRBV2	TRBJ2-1	ASSELGTGLYNEQF
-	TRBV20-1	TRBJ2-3	SARKGPTQY
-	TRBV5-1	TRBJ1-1	ASSTGVPNTEAF
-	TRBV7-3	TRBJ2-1	ASSSGLAGVKEQF
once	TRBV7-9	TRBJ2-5	ASSLMGNTETQY
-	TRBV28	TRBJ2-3	ASSTGLATDTQY
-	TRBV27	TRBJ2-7	ASSTWDTLGEQY
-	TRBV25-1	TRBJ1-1	ASTRPGVEGEAF
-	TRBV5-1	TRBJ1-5	ASSLTGNQPQH
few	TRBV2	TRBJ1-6	ASSGGTALIPLH
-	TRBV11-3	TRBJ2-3	ASRSRQGEDTQY
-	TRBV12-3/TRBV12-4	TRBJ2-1	ASSSHRGQF
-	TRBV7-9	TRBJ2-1	ASSLGGTAYNEQF
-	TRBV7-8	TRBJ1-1	ASSPKTGNTEAF
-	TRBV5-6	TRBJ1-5	ASSLWGTGGSQPQH
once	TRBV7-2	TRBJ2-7	ASSLVSRGEQY
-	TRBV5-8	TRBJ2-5	ASSLMQGALSYQETQY
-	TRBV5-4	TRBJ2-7	ASSLGLAGPYEQY
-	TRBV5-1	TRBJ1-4	ASSLPTGATNEKLF
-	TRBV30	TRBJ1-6	AFCLDSLSPLH
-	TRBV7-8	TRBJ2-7	ASSLGQGAAIEQY